The sequence of this T cell receptor (beta chain) was determined in a study of cytomegalovirus exposure and HLA in healthy donors. Deletions cut 0 bases from V and 1 base from J, with 11 bases between. The CDR3 is made up of 16 amino acids. Looked up from germline, CDR1 is LNHNV and CDR2 is YYDKDF (reference sequence). Nominally healthy donors provided the samples, though records likely missed some immune exposures. Study-level results: Sequencing depth roughly uniform across donors was assumed in presence/absence analyses. Researchers counted roughly 160 TCR beta chains as cytomegalovirus-associated. Based on reports, TCR beta sequences accurately predicted HLA-A and HLA-B alleles for most subjects.

Of note for this clone: Its matching antigen is unknown.

This PCR relied on a set of 60 Vbeta primers and 13 Jbeta primers. Some clones are missing from TCRdb's copy, which holds only in-frame ones; the method was immunoSEQ multiplex PCR. The sample has some 88,000 clones, more than 65% seen once. Material: PBMCs. The chain carries TRBV15 and TRBJ2-3, with no clear D. This TCR came from a woman younger than 35 in good health and CMV-seropositive. Here the CDR3 reads CATSRERQLRTDTQYF. CDR3 coding DNA: TGTGCCACCAGCAGAGAGCGGCAGCTACGCACAGATACGCAGTATTTT.